A selection of T cell receptor beta chains follows, all from one sample in a study of shared clonotypes between healthy human individuals. Clones were read by immunoSEQ multiplex PCR, and TCRdb kept only the in-frame ones, dropping some. The sample lists about 510,000 clones, 75% to 80% occurring once. Sequencing was performed on PBMCs. These receptor sequences come from a middle-aged woman in good health. Some clones in this sample may be carry-over from other donors' samples. Each CDR3 is given with its conserved first and last residue. D genes are given only for firm matches. Clone size appears in some rows only: once, few, many, or a class for an expanded clone.

d_call | j_call | clone_size | v_call | cdr3_nt | cdr3_aa
- | TRBJ2-2 | - | TRBV14 | TGTGCCAGCAGCCTCCTGTCGGCCGGGGAGCTGTTTTTT | CASSLLSAGELFF
- | TRBJ2-2 | - | TRBV18 | TGTGCCAGCTCACCCGGGACAACGAACACCGGGGAGCTGTTTTTT | CASSPGTTNTGELFF
TRBD2 | TRBJ2-5 | - | TRBV4-3 | TGCGCCAGCAGCCACGGACTAGGGAGGTCGGAGACCCAGTACTTC | CASSHGLGRSETQYF
- | TRBJ1-1 | - | TRBV19 | TGTGCCAGTGGGGGGACAATGAACACTGAAGCTTTCTTT | CASGGTMNTEAFF
TRBD2 | TRBJ2-3 | - | TRBV6-4 | TGTGCCAGCCAACGGTCTAGCGGGAGCGGGGCAGATACGCAGTATTTT | CASQRSSGSGADTQYF
- | TRBJ2-7 | - | TRBV27 | TGTGCCAGCAGTCCGGGACCAGACTACGAGCAGTACTTC | CASSPGPDYEQYF
TRBD1 | TRBJ1-4 | - | TRBV5-4 | TGTGCCAGCAGCTTACAGGGGGCTAATGAAAAACTGTTTTTT | CASSLQGANEKLFF
- | TRBJ2-7 | many | TRBV4-2 | TGTGCCAGCAGCCAAACCCAGGGGAGCTCCTACGAGCAGTACTTC | CASSQTQGSSYEQYF
TRBD2 | TRBJ2-3 | - | TRBV2 | TGTGCCAGCAGTACTAGCGGGCTTACGCAGTATTTT | CASSTSGLTQYF
TRBD2 | TRBJ2-2 | - | TRBV5-8 | TGTGCCAGCAGCTCGTACTCTAGCGGGAGGGCCGGCGGGGAGCTGTTTTTT | CASSSYSSGRAGGELFF
TRBD2 | TRBJ2-3 | once | TRBV7-2 | TGTGCCAGCAGCCTAGCGGGTCAAAGAGATACGCAGTATTTT | CASSLAGQRDTQYF
- | TRBJ2-7 | once | TRBV28 | TGTGCCAGCAGTTCCGCTCGGCGTGGGCCCTACGAGCAGTACTTC | CASSSARRGPYEQYF
- | TRBJ2-3 | many | TRBV11-2 | TGTGCCAGCAGCAGAGCTTTAGCAGATACGCAGTATTTT | CASSRALADTQYF
- | TRBJ1-5 | - | TRBV27 | TGTGCCAGCAGTTTAATGGGCAGTAATCAGCCCCAGCATTTT | CASSLMGSNQPQHF
TRBD1 | TRBJ2-7 | - | TRBV28 | TGTGCCAGCAGTAGGGACAGGGCTAGCCACGAGCAGTACTTC | CASSRDRASHEQYF
- | TRBJ2-2 | - | TRBV5-4 | TGTGCCAGCAGCTTGGAGATGGGGGAGCTGTTTTTT | CASSLEMGELFF
- | TRBJ1-2 | - | TRBV28 | TGTGCCAGCAGTTGGGCAGGGAACTACTATGGCTACACCTTC | CASSWAGNYYGYTF
- | TRBJ1-6 | once | TRBV10-2 | TGCGCCAGCAGTGAGTCTCGTGCACGTTCACCCCTCCACTTT | CASSESRARSPLHF
- | TRBJ2-3 | once | TRBV19 | TGTGCCAGTAGTCCTCAGGGTTCGGCAGATACGCAGTATTTT | CASSPQGSADTQYF
- | TRBJ2-7 | - | TRBV30 | TGTGCCTTGCAAATGGGACGGATGGACGAGCAGTACTTC | CALQMGRMDEQYF
- | TRBJ1-2 | - | TRBV19 | TGTGCCAGTAGTATATCCGGGAACTATGGCTACACCTTC | CASSISGNYGYTF
- | TRBJ1-5 | once | TRBV4-1 | TGCGCCAGCAGCCAAGGGTCGCCGGGGCTGCAGCCCCAGCATTTT | CASSQGSPGLQPQHF
- | TRBJ2-1 | - | TRBV4-1 | TGCGCCAGCAGTCCTACACGAGGTCTCTTGGAAGGGAATGAGCAGTTCTTC | CASSPTRGLLEGNEQFF
- | TRBJ1-4 | - | TRBV6-1 | TGTGCCAGCAGTGAAGTGGGCGACTGGGAAAAACTGTTTTTT | CASSEVGDWEKLFF
- | TRBJ2-5 | - | TRBV2 | TGTGCCAGCGTAGGGGCACAAGAGACCCAGTACTTC | CASVGAQETQYF
- | TRBJ2-7 | - | TRBV10-3 | TGTGCCATCAGTGAGTCTAGAGCGTCCTACGAGCAGTACTTC | CAISESRASYEQYF
- | TRBJ1-4 | - | TRBV7-9 | TGTGCCAGCAGCTGGGTGGGGCAAACAACTAATGAAAAACTGTTTTTT | CASSWVGQTTNEKLFF
- | TRBJ2-7 | many | TRBV2 | TGTGCCAGCAACCTCAGGGCGGGAAGGTACGAGCAGTACTTC | CASNLRAGRYEQYF
- | TRBJ2-4 | few | TRBV7-7 | TGTGCCAGCAGCGCGGGCCCGGGAAACATTCAGTACTTC | CASSAGPGNIQYF
TRBD2 | TRBJ2-3 | - | TRBV11-2 | TGTGCCAGCAGCTTGGGGACTAGTTTACTCGTAGATACGCAGTATTTT | CASSLGTSLLVDTQYF